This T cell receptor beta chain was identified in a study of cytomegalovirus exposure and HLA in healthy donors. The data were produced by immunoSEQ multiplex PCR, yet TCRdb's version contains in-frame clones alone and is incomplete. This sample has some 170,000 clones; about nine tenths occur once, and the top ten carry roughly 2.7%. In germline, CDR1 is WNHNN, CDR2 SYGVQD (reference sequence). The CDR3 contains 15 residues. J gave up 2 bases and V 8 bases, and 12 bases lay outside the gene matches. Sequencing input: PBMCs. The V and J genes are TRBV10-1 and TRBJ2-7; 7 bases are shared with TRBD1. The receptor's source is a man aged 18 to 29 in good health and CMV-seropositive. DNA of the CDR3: TGCGCCAGCGAAAGGGGGCGCGGGCCGACCTACGAGCAGTACTTC. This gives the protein CASERGRGPTYEQYF.